The 12 T cell receptor beta chains below all came from one sample that was sequenced in a study of beta chain features in type 1 diabetes. Isolated RNA was reverse transcribed in full, so expressed TCRB transcripts were sequenced. Profiled with immunoSEQ multiplex PCR; TCRdb holds only in-frame clones, not every one. In the table there are hundreds of thousands of clones, 15% to 19% of which are singletons. The sequencing input was naive CD4+ T cells from blood. The receptors derive from a young man in good health.

With regard to this clone: Relative to the germline gene, one junction end is altered; a read error may explain this. The V gene is TRBV28, the J gene TRBJ1-5, with D tentatively TRBD1 (6 bases). The CDR3 contains 11 residues. Looked up from germline, CDR1 is MDHEN and CDR2 is SYDVKM. CDR3 loop: CASSHPTGQYF. The CDR3, as DNA: TGTGCCAGCAGTCACCCGACAGGCCAATATTTT.

This clone was detected only a few times. The rearrangement joins TRBV27 to TRBJ2-3; 7 positions match TRBD1. CDR3 size: 16 residues. CDR1 and CDR2 from the germline V gene are MNHEY and SMNVEV (reference sequence). J gave up 2 bases and V 5 bases, and 10 bases lay outside the gene matches. The CDR3 nucleotides are TGTGCCAGCAGTGAATGGGTACAGGGGAACACAGATACGCAGTATTTT. Protein: CASSEWVQGNTDTQYF.

Ten or more counts support this clone. This sequence joins TRBV10-3 and TRBJ2-1; tentatively, D is TRBD1 (6 bases). With 6 bases removed from V and 9 bases from J, the gap between germline ends came to 12 bases. CDR3 size: 12 residues. The germline CDR1 and CDR2 sequences are ENHRY and SYGVKD. The CDR3 DNA reads TGTGCCATCAGCGTCCAGGACAGTGAGCAGTTCTTC. Translated: CAISVQDSEQFF.

This clone appeared a few times. This chain uses TRBV28 with TRBJ2-7, with D possibly matching TRBD1 (5 bases). Germline loops: CDR1 MDHEN, CDR2 SYDVKM. The V end lost 7 bases, the J end lost 4 bases, and 14 bases lay between the germline ends. The CDR3 has 13 residues. CDR3 region: CASTQAQGYEQYF. The DNA of the CDR3 is TGTGCCAGCACCCAGGCCCAGGGATACGAGCAGTACTTC.

The chain couples TRBV9 to TRBJ2-6; D may be TRBD1 (6 bases). In germline, CDR1 is SGDLS, CDR2 YYNGEE. Trimming pared 3 bases from V and 0 bases from J, leaving 13 bases between. The length of the CDR3 is 17 residues. CDR3 coding DNA: TGTGCCAGCAGCGCGGGACACCTAAACTCTGGGGCCAACGTCCTGACTTTC. Translating gives CASSAGHLNSGANVLTF. The whole variable domain, remainder taken from reference TRBV9 and TRBJ2-6, is DSGVTQTPKHLITATGQRVTLRCSPRSGDLSVYWYQQSLDQGLQFLIQYYNGEERAKGNILERFSAQQFPDLHSELNLSSLELGDSALYFCASSAGHLNSGANVLTFGAGSRLTVL.

The rearrangement links TRBV7-2 to TRBJ2-5; D perhaps matches TRBD2 (5 bases). Germline values: CDR1 SGHTA, CDR2 FQGNSA. The V and J ends lost 5 bases and 5 bases respectively, with 21 bases between them. CDR3 length: 16 residues. The CDR3 DNA sequence: TGTGCCAGCAGCCCCGGTGCTAGCTGGGATGGGGAGACCCAGTACTTC. As protein: CASSPGASWDGETQYF.

This clone was found a few times. The rearrangement links TRBV4-3 to TRBJ1-6; D is undetermined. V was clipped by 0 bases and J by 8 bases, with 14 bases between them. Germline V gene data show CDR1 as LGHNA and CDR2 as YSLEER. The CDR3 contains 16 residues. The CDR3 DNA reads TGCGCCAGCAGCCAAGATGTCCTCCAGAGTTATTCACCCCTCCACTTT. Protein product: CASSQDVLQSYSPLHF.

The V call is TRBV4-1, the J call TRBJ1-4; D is perhaps TRBD1 (5 bases). CDR3 length: 15 amino acids. Trimming shortened V by 4 bases and J by 8 bases, and 17 bases separated the two germline ends. Per germline, CDR1 MGHRA and CDR2 YSYEKL. This chain's CDR3 is CASSPQGGRKEKLFF. In nucleotides, the CDR3 is TGCGCCAGCAGCCCGCAGGGAGGAAGGAAGGAAAAACTGTTTTTT.

This clone was counted a few times. The same CDR3 is also encoded by other DNA sequences in this sample. The chain uses TRBV6-5 and TRBJ2-7, with D perhaps matching TRBD2 (5 bases). V was clipped by 8 bases and J by 3 bases, with 8 bases between them. CDR1 MNHEY and CDR2 SVGAGI come from the germline V gene. This CDR3 is 11 amino acids long. The CDR3 DNA reads as TGTGCCAGCTCCCGGGGCTACGAGCAGTACTTC. This encodes CASSRGYEQYF.

The chain is built from TRBV4-1 and TRBJ2-3, with D unresolved. From germline, CDR1 is MGHRA and CDR2 YSYEKL. V lost 2 bases, J lost 6 bases, and 15 bases lay in between. This CDR3 contains 15 residues. In nucleotides, the CDR3 is TGCGCCAGCAGCCAAAACGGGTATGGCAGGGATACGCAGTATTTT. Translating gives CASSQNGYGRDTQYF.

This clone was observed a handful of times. This sequence joins TRBV9 and TRBJ1-4, with D possibly being TRBD1 (5 bases). The V end lost 4 bases, the J end lost 11 bases, and 12 bases lay between the germline ends. This CDR3 is 12 amino acids long. The germline V gene encodes CDR1 SGDLS and CDR2 YYNGEE. CDR3 in amino acids: CASSPSGRKLFF. CDR3 in DNA: TGTGCCAGCAGCCCCTCGGGACGGAAACTGTTTTTT. Supplemented by reference TRBV9 and TRBJ1-4, the full variable domain reads DSGVTQTPKHLITATGQRVTLRCSPRSGDLSVYWYQQSLDQGLQFLIQYYNGEERAKGNILERFSAQQFPDLHSELNLSSLELGDSALYFCASSPSGRKLFFGSGTQLSVL.

This clone was seen only a few times. This sequence joins TRBV7-2 and TRBJ2-7; 8 bases map to TRBD2. Germline V lookup: CDR1 SGHTA, CDR2 FQGNSA. Trimming cost V 4 bases and J 3 bases; bases outside gene matches: 8. This CDR3 region has 15 residues. CDR3 sequence: CASSSSGLVFYEQYF. The CDR3 DNA is TGTGCCAGCAGCTCATCGGGACTAGTCTTCTACGAGCAGTACTTC.